One and the same sample provided the 28 T cell receptor beta chains below, sequenced in a study of blood T cell repertoires in COVID-19. Assay: immunoSEQ multiplex PCR; the TCRdb copy retains only in-frame clones and omits some. The sample holds about 240,000 clones; approximately 86% are singletons and the top ten take about 3.3%. The sequencing sample was made of PBMCs or T cells enriched from blood (not recorded which). All receptors derive from a woman between 40 and 55 years old with acute COVID-19.

The chain couples TRBV3-1 (or the pseudogene TRBV3-2) to TRBJ2-3; 7 positions agree with TRBD2. This CDR3 is built from 16 residues. Germline loops: CDR1 LGHDT, CDR2 YNNKEL (reference sequence). The V segment lost 0 bases and the J segment 6 bases; nucleotides outside the gene matches: 9. In DNA, the CDR3 is TGTGCCAGCAGCCAAGATTTTCAGGGACTACACGATACGCAGTATTTT. Protein sequence: CASSQDFQGLHDTQYF.

The chain carries TRBV15 and TRBJ2-2, with D possibly TRBD1 on 6 matching bases. Looked up from germline, CDR1 is LNHNV and CDR2 is YYDKDF (reference sequence). Between the trimmed V and J ends, which lost 1 base and 10 bases, there was a span of 10 bases. The CDR3 length is 13 residues. The CDR3 region is CATSRGSGQELFF. CDR3 bases: TGTGCCACCAGCAGAGGTTCGGGACAGGAGCTGTTTTTT.

The gene calls are TRBV7-3 and TRBJ2-1; 7 bases fit TRBD1. The J segment lost 4 bases and the V segment lost 6 bases, leaving 9 bases of the junction unmatched. Germline CDR1 is SGHTA and CDR2 is FQGTGA. The CDR3 length is 15 residues. CDR3 DNA: TGTGCCAGCAGTCAGACAGGGAGAAGGTACAATGAGCAGTTCTTC. Protein product: CASSQTGRRYNEQFF.

V is TRBV10-1 and J is TRBJ2-1; 10 bases map to TRBD1. This CDR3 has 15 residues. The J segment lost 7 bases and the V segment lost 6 bases, leaving 9 bases of the junction unmatched. CDR1 WNHNN and CDR2 SYGVQD come from the germline V gene (reference sequence). The CDR3 is CASRPGGQGRNEQFF. CDR3 sequence (DNA): TGCGCCAGCAGGCCGGGGGGACAGGGGCGGAATGAGCAGTTCTTC.

The sample holds one count of this clone. This chain joins TRBV2 and TRBJ2-2; D gene uncertain. Trimming stripped 6 bases from V and 0 bases from J, with 11 bases between. This CDR3 region has 15 residues. Germline CDR1 and CDR2: SNHLY and FYNNEI. Written as DNA, the CDR3 is TGTGCCAGCAGCGAGGTCCAATCGAACACCGGGGAGCTGTTTTTT. Translation gives CASSEVQSNTGELFF. The full variable domain, its missing parts supplied by reference TRBV2 and TRBJ2-2, is EPEVTQTPSHQVTQMGQEVILRCVPISNHLYFYWYRQILGQKVEFLVSFYNNEISEKSEIFDDQFSVERPDGSNFTLKIRSTKLEDSAMYFCASSEVQSNTGELFFGEGSRLTVL.

This clone was detected once. V gene TRBV7-9 combines with J gene TRBJ1-2; D is undetermined. This CDR3 is built from 14 residues. Per germline, CDR1 SEHNR and CDR2 FQNEAQ (reference sequence). With 5 bases removed from V and 5 bases from J, the gap between germline ends came to 15 bases. Written as DNA, the CDR3 is TGTGCCAGCAGCGAAGACTTTTCTGTTTATGGCTACACCTTC. This gives the protein CASSEDFSVYGYTF. The complete variable domain, with remaining parts taken from reference TRBV7-9 and TRBJ1-2, reads DTGVSQNPRHKITKRGQNVTFRCDPISEHNRLYWYRQTLGQGPEFLTYFQNEAQLEKSRLLSDRFSAERPKGSFSTLEIQRTEQGDSAMYLCASSEDFSVYGYTFGSGTRLTVV.

The gene calls are TRBV15 and TRBJ2-7, with TRBD1 as a possible D gene (6 bases). This CDR3 is 13 amino acids long. CDR1 and CDR2 from the germline V gene are LNHNV and YYDKDF (reference sequence). The V end lost 8 bases, the J end lost 0 bases, and 11 bases lay between the germline ends. The CDR3 DNA reads TGTGCCACCGGACGGGACAACTCCTACGAGCAGTACTTC. This encodes CATGRDNSYEQYF.

V usage is TRBV4-2 and J usage is TRBJ1-6, with 10 bases that match TRBD1. This CDR3 region has 14 residues. Germline V gives CDR1 LGHNA, CDR2 YNFKEQ. Unmatched junction bases numbered 4, after V lost 4 bases and J lost 10 bases. The CDR3, as DNA: TGTGCCAGCAGCCTCGGGACAGGGGTGTCACCCCTCCACTTT. It encodes CASSLGTGVSPLHF.

The V gene is TRBV3-1 (or the pseudogene TRBV3-2), the J gene TRBJ1-4, with TRBD1 identical over 10 bases. Germline V gene data show CDR1 as LGHDT and CDR2 as YNNKEL (reference sequence). J was trimmed by 8 bases and V by 3 bases; bases with no gene match: 6. The CDR3 consists of 15 residues. CDR3 nucleotide sequence: TGTGCCAGCAGCCAGCGGGACAGGGGTGGAGAAAAACTGTTTTTT. Protein sequence: CASSQRDRGGEKLFF.

This chain connects TRBV15 to TRBJ1-2, with D unresolved. V dropped 4 bases and J dropped 8 bases, with 11 bases sitting between them. Germline loops: CDR1 LNHNV, CDR2 YYDKDF (reference sequence). CDR3 length equals 12 residues. The CDR3 protein is CATSNEGAGYTF. CDR3 sequence (DNA): TGTGCCACCAGCAATGAGGGAGCCGGCTACACCTTC.

V usage is TRBV5-1 and J usage is TRBJ2-1, with D perhaps TRBD2 (5 bases). V shed 4 bases and J shed 0 bases, with 14 bases lying between them. CDR3 size: 16 residues. CDR1 is SGHRS and CDR2 is YFSETQ in the germline V gene. The CDR3 region is CASSPRTPASYNEQFF. In nucleotides, the CDR3 is TGCGCCAGCAGCCCCAGGACTCCAGCCTCCTACAATGAGCAGTTCTTC.

The chain couples TRBV29-1 to TRBJ2-2, with TRBD2 matching over 9 bases. The CDR3 loop spans 15 amino acids. CDR1 is SQVTM and CDR2 is ANQGSEA in the germline V gene. The trim removed 6 bases at V and 2 bases at J, leaving 7 bases unmatched. CDR3 amino acids: CSVEALAGNTGELFF. For the CDR3, the DNA is TGCAGCGTCGAGGCGCTAGCGGGAAACACCGGGGAGCTGTTTTTT.

This clone was picked up one time. The genes are TRBV2 and TRBJ1-1; maybe TRBD1 (5 bases). The germline CDR1 and CDR2 sequences are SNHLY and FYNNEI. V lost 4 bases and J 5 bases, leaving 20 bases between the germline ends. The CDR3 covers 16 residues. For the CDR3, the DNA is TGTGCCAGCAGTGTTTGGGGGGTTGGGGCGGAAACTGAAGCTTTCTTT. Residues: CASSVWGVGAETEAFF.

The chain has TRBV11-2 and TRBJ1-1; D perhaps matches TRBD1 (5 bases). In germline, CDR1 is SGHAT, CDR2 FQNNGV. The CDR3 spans 16 residues. The V end was cut by 0 bases, the J end by 0 bases, with 11 bases between. The CDR3 DNA sequence: TGTGCCAGCAGCTTAGAGGCCAACAGGCTGAACACTGAAGCTTTCTTT. Residues: CASSLEANRLNTEAFF.

The rearrangement uses TRBV7-9 and TRBJ2-1, with TRBD2 identical over 8 bases. There are 16 residues in the CDR3. The V gene end was trimmed by 1 base and the J gene end by 6 bases; junction bases not matched to a gene: 8. The germline gives CDR1 SEHNR, CDR2 FQNEAQ (reference sequence). The CDR3, as DNA: TGTGCCAGCAGCTTAGGGGGCGCGGGAGGACTCAATGAGCAGTTCTTC. Protein product: CASSLGGAGGLNEQFF.

The gene calls are TRBV6-6 and TRBJ1-5; 8 nucleotides agree with TRBD1. The CDR3 has 15 amino acids. V shed 2 bases and J 5 bases; nucleotides not matched to a gene: 5. CDR1 is MNHNY and CDR2 is SVGAGI in the germline V gene (reference sequence). CDR3 sequence: CASSYPGDRYQPQHF. Here the CDR3 DNA reads TGTGCCAGCAGTTACCCGGGGGACAGGTATCAGCCCCAGCATTTT.

The V call is TRBV11-2, the J call TRBJ1-4, with 8 nucleotides matching TRBD1. This CDR3 spans 14 amino acids. Per germline, CDR1 SGHAT and CDR2 FQNNGV. With 1 base clipped from V and 7 bases from J, the junction kept 2 bases outside the gene matches. This CDR3 is CASSLVGQGEKLFF. The DNA for the CDR3 is TGTGCCAGCAGCTTAGTAGGACAGGGTGAAAAACTGTTTTTT.

The J gene is TRBJ2-6, the V gene TRBV2; TRBD1 matches 8 bases. Germline trimming cut 8 bases from V and 0 bases from J; bases unmatched to any gene: 0. CDR1 and CDR2 (germline): SNHLY, FYNNEI. CDR3 size: 14 residues. For the CDR3, the DNA is TGTGCCAGCGGACAGGGCTCTGGGGCCAACGTCCTGACTTTC. It is translated as CASGQGSGANVLTF. Full variable domain (remainder filled in from reference TRBV2 and TRBJ2-6): EPEVTQTPSHQVTQMGQEVILRCVPISNHLYFYWYRQILGQKVEFLVSFYNNEISEKSEIFDDQFSVERPDGSNFTLKIRSTKLEDSAMYFCASGQGSGANVLTFGAGSRLTVL.

In nucleotides, the CDR3 is TGTGCCAGCAGCCGGTTCGGGGGTGGCTACACCTTC. Its protein is CASSRFGGGYTF. V is TRBV5-6 and J is TRBJ1-2; a weak D match, TRBD1 (5 bases). The germline gives CDR1 SGHDT, CDR2 YYEEEE. This CDR3 has 12 amino acids. V lost 4 bases and J 7 bases, leaving 11 bases between the germline ends.

The genes are TRBV7-8 and TRBJ2-1; 7 bases are a match to TRBD1. After removal of 5 bases from V and 3 bases from J, the junction contained 10 bases not matched to a gene. There are 16 residues in the CDR3. CDR1 SGHVS and CDR2 FQNEAQ come from the germline V gene. DNA of the CDR3: TGTGCCAGCAGCACCTTAGACAGGGCCTTCTACAATGAGCAGTTCTTC. It codes for CASSTLDRAFYNEQFF.

This chain joins TRBV2 and TRBJ2-7; 7 bases agree with TRBD1. CDR3 length equals 15 residues. The trim removed 5 bases at V and 0 bases at J, leaving 7 bases unmatched. CDR1 and CDR2 from the germline V gene are SNHLY and FYNNEI. CDR3 bases: TGTGCCAGCAGTAATCCGGGACAGAGCTCCTACGAGCAGTACTTC. Protein product: CASSNPGQSSYEQYF.

This rearrangement joins TRBV5-4 to TRBJ2-7, with TRBD2 matching 7 bases. CDR1 and CDR2 (germline): SGHNT, YYREEE (reference sequence). The J segment lost 0 bases and the V segment lost 7 bases, leaving 7 bases of the junction unmatched. This CDR3 is built from 14 residues. The CDR3 DNA reads as TGTGCCAGCGGTGGGCGGGAGAGCTCCTACGAGCAGTACTTC. Protein: CASGGRESSYEQYF.

The chain joins TRBV15 to TRBJ1-6, with 7 positions matching TRBD1. This CDR3 is built from 16 residues. CDR1 is LNHNV and CDR2 is YYDKDF in the germline V gene (reference sequence). V shed 3 bases, J shed 9 bases, and the junction held 11 bases outside the gene matches. The CDR3 here is CATSRTGQSLGSPLHF. The CDR3 DNA reads TGTGCCACCAGCAGGACGGGACAGTCTCTCGGTTCACCCCTCCACTTT. The full variable domain, completed using reference TRBV15 and TRBJ1-6, is DAMVIQNPRYQVTQFGKPVTLSCSQTLNHNVMYWYQQKSSQAPKLLFHYYDKDFNNEADTPDNFQSRRPNTSFCFLDIRSPGLGDTAMYLCATSRTGQSLGSPLHFGNGTRLTVT.

A single count supports this clone. This chain uses TRBV5-1 with TRBJ2-2; 9 nucleotides match TRBD1. The ends lost 9 bases at V and 4 bases at J; junction bases unmatched: 7. The CDR3 runs 14 residues. Germline V gene lookup returns CDR1 SGHRS and CDR2 YFSETQ. The CDR3 DNA follows: TGCGCCACGCAACAGGGGGCGATCACCGGGGAGCTGTTTTTT. It encodes CATQQGAITGELFF.

The V call is TRBV28, the J call TRBJ2-5; TRBD1 matches at 7 bases. Germline V CDR1 and CDR2: MDHEN, SYDVKM. V gave up 5 bases and J gave up 4 bases; unmatched junction bases: 10. The CDR3 contains 15 residues. The CDR3 here is CASSQRQGLRETQYF. For the CDR3, the DNA is TGTGCCAGCAGTCAGAGACAGGGATTACGAGAGACCCAGTACTTC.

The chain has TRBV14 and TRBJ2-1; possibly TRBD2 for D (6 bases). Per the germline V gene, CDR1 is SGHDN and CDR2 is FVKESK. Between the trimmed V and J ends, which lost 3 bases and 0 bases, there was a span of 9 bases. This CDR3 contains 15 residues. The CDR3: CASSHLGGSYNEQFF. The CDR3 DNA follows: TGTGCCAGCAGCCATCTCGGGGGCTCCTACAATGAGCAGTTCTTC.

This clone was recorded only once. This chain joins TRBV5-8 and TRBJ2-7; 13 bases match TRBD2. CDR1 and CDR2 from the germline V gene are SGHTS and YDEGEE. The CDR3 spans 17 residues. The trim removed 0 bases at V and 5 bases at J, leaving 8 bases unmatched. DNA for the CDR3: TGTGCCAGCAGCTTGGAAGCCCCACTAGCGGGAGGGCACGAGCAGTACTTC. It translates to CASSLEAPLAGGHEQYF.

This clone was recorded many times. This sequence joins TRBV19 and TRBJ2-2; D is possibly TRBD2 (5 bases). V shed 4 bases and J shed 3 bases, with 12 bases lying between them. The CDR3 contains 15 residues. Germline V CDR1 and CDR2: LNHDA, SQIVND (reference sequence). In DNA, the CDR3 is TGTGCCAGTAGTACTACTAGAGTTCACACCGGGGAGCTGTTTTTT. This translates into CASSTTRVHTGELFF.